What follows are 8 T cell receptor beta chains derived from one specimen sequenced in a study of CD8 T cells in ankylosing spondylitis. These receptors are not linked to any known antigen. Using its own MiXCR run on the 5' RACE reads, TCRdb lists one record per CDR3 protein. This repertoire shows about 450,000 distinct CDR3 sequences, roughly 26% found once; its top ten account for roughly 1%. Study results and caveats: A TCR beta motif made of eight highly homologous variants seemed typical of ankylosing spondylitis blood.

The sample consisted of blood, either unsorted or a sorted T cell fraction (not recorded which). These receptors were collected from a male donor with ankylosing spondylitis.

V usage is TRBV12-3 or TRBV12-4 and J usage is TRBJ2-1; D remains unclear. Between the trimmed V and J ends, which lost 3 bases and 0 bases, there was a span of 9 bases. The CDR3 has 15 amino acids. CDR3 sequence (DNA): TGTGCCAGCAGTTTCGAGGAGAGCTCCTACAATGAGCAGTTCTTC. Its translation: CASSFEESSYNEQFF.

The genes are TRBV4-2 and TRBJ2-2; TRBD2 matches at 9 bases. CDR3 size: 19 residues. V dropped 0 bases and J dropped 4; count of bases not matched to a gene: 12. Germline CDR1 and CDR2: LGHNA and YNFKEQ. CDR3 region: CASSQDRASGIGTTGELFF. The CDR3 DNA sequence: TGTGCCAGCAGCCAAGATAGGGCTAGCGGGATTGGGACCACCGGGGAGCTGTTTTTT.

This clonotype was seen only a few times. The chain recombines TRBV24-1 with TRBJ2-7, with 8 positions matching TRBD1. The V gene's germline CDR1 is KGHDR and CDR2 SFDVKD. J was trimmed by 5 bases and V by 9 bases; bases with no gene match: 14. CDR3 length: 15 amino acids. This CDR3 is CATDQEPQGDDEQYV. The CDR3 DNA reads TGTGCCACCGACCAGGAGCCACAGGGGGATGACGAGCAGTACGTC.

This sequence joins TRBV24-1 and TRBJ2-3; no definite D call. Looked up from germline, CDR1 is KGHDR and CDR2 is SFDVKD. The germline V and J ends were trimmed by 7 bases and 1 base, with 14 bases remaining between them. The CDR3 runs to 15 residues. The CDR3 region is CATRNSKSGTDTQYF. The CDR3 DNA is TGTGCCACCAGAAACAGTAAATCGGGCACAGATACGCAGTATTTT.

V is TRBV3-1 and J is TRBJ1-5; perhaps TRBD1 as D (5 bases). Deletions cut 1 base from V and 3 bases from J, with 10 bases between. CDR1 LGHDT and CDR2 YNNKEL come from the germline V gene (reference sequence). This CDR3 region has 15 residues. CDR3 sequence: CASSQGRAHNQPQHF. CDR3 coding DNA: TGTGCCAGCAGCCAAGGCAGGGCCCACAATCAGCCCCAGCATTTT.

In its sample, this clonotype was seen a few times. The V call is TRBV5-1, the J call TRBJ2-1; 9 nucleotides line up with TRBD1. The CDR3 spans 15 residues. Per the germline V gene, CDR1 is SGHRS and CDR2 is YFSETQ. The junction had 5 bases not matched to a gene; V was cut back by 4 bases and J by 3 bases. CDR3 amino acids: CASSTGTGRYNEQFF. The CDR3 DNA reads TGCGCCAGCAGCACCGGGACAGGGCGCTACAATGAGCAGTTCTTC.

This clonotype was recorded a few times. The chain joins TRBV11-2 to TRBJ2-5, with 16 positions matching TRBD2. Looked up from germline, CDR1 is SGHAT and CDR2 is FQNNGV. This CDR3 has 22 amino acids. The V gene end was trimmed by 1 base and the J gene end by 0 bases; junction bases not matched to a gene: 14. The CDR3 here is CASSLVWRGLAGGSWYQETQYF. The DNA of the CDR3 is TGTGCCAGCAGCTTAGTCTGGAGGGGACTAGCGGGAGGGAGTTGGTACCAAGAGACCCAGTACTTC.

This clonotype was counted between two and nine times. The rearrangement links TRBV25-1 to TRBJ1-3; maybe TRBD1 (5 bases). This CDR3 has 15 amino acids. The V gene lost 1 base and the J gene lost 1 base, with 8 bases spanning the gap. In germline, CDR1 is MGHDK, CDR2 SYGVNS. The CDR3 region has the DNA TGTGCCAGCAGTGAATCCGCAGGGTCTGGAAACACCATATATTTT. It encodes CASSESAGSGNTIYF.